This T cell receptor (beta chain) stems from a study of OX40 agonist ivuxolimab in advanced cancers. The data were produced by immunoSEQ multiplex PCR, yet TCRdb's version contains in-frame clones alone and is incomplete. The top ten clones hold less than 10% of a sample with about 82,000 clones, 92% of them seen once. CDR1 and CDR2 (germline): MGHDK, SYGVNS. The CDR3 runs to 13 residues. V was cut by 9 bases and J by 2 bases, with 13 bases left in between. This TCR was sampled from an adult with an advanced solid tumor such as melanoma, head and neck, liver or kidney cancer. The chain employs TRBV25-1 and TRBJ1-2; D possibly corresponds to TRBD1 (6 bases). The specimen comprised CD4+ or CD8+ T cells sorted from blood, sampled in a trial of the OX40 agonist ivuxolimab. The CDR3 DNA sequence: TGTGCCAGTTGGGGGCAGCCAAACTATGGCTACACCTTC. Translated, it gives CASWGQPNYGYTF.